Listed below are T cell receptor beta chains from one sample, sequenced in a study of blood T cell repertoires in COVID-19. Some clones are missing from TCRdb's copy, which holds only in-frame ones; the method was immunoSEQ multiplex PCR. The table records approximately 280,000 clones, around 89% of them present only once. The sequencing sample was made of peripheral blood. The receptors were sampled from a man in his forties with acute or convalescent COVID-19. Each CDR3 is given with its conserved first and last residue. Each record gives: CDR3 length, clone size, V gene, D gene, J gene, CDR3 DNA, CDR3 protein. The D gene is left open where the match is weak. Part of the rows lack a size; the others show once, few, many or a class for expanded clones.

17	-	TRBV18	-	TRBJ1-4	TGTGCCAGCTCACCCTCGCAAATCACGGGGATTAATGAAAAACTGTTTTTT	CASSPSQITGINEKLFF
13	-	TRBV19	TRBD2	TRBJ2-1	TGTGCCACTTTCGGGGGGGGAGTGGATGAGCAGTTCTTC	CATFGGGVDEQFF
14	-	TRBV6-6	TRBD1	TRBJ1-2	TGTGCCAGCAGGGAGACAGGGGGCGCGGGTGGCTACACCTTC	CASRETGGAGGYTF
20	-	TRBV6-1	TRBD2	TRBJ2-4	TGTGCCAGCAGTGCCCCTAACGAGCGGGGGGTTGCCTTAGCCAAAAACATTCAGTACTTC	CASSAPNERGVALAKNIQYF
14	-	TRBV6-5	-	TRBJ2-7	TGTGCCAGCAGTTCGCCGAGCGTTACCTACGAGCAGTACTTC	CASSSPSVTYEQYF
13	-	TRBV19	-	TRBJ2-7	TGTGCCAGTAGTATACACCCTCTAGGCGAGCAGTACTTC	CASSIHPLGEQYF
15	-	TRBV18	-	TRBJ2-1	TGTGCCAGCTCACCACCGGCAGGGACCTACAATGAGCAGTTCTTC	CASSPPAGTYNEQFF
14	-	TRBV10-2	-	TRBJ1-3	TGCGCCAGCAGTGAGACGAGAACTGGAAACACCATATATTTT	CASSETRTGNTIYF
14	-	TRBV7-2	TRBD1	TRBJ1-1	TGTGCCAGCAGCGGCAGCGGACAGGGGTTTGGAGCTTTCTTT	CASSGSGQGFGAFF
16	-	TRBV14	-	TRBJ1-3	TGTGCCAGCAGCCAAGATGTAGGGGGCTCTGGAAACACCATATATTTT	CASSQDVGGSGNTIYF
15	-	TRBV27	-	TRBJ2-7	TGTGCCAGCAGTTTAAGCCGGACTGCCGACTACGAGCAGTACTTC	CASSLSRTADYEQYF
15	-	TRBV11-2	TRBD1	TRBJ2-7	TGTGCCAGCAGCTTAGACCTGGGACAGTCCTACGAGCAGTACTTC	CASSLDLGQSYEQYF
15	-	TRBV9	TRBD2	TRBJ2-3	TGTGCCAGCAGCTCGCGGGGGGGCGGAGCAGATACGCAGTATTTT	CASSSRGGGADTQYF
14	-	TRBV28	-	TRBJ2-7	TGTGCCACCCGCTCAGGGGGGCGAGGCTACGAGCAGTACTTC	CATRSGGRGYEQYF
16	-	TRBV12-5	TRBD1	TRBJ1-1	TGTGCTAGTGGTTTGGGGACAGGAAGTTTGAACACTGAAGCTTTCTTT	CASGLGTGSLNTEAFF
13	-	TRBV6-5	-	TRBJ1-2	TGTGCCAGCAGTTTAGGGAGGAACTATGGCTACACCTTC	CASSLGRNYGYTF
15	-	TRBV19	TRBD1	TRBJ2-1	TGTGCCAGTAGTTTGGACAGGGCCCGCTTAAATGAGCAGTTCTTC	CASSLDRARLNEQFF
15	-	TRBV15	-	TRBJ1-1	TGTGCCACCAGCAGCACCAGACTCATGAACACTGAAGCTTTCTTT	CATSSTRLMNTEAFF
16	once	TRBV6-5	-	TRBJ1-2	TGTGCCAGCAGTTACTCCTACGGGGAATATATCTATGGCTACACCTTC	CASSYSYGEYIYGYTF
14	-	TRBV2	TRBD1	TRBJ2-3	TGTGCCACCTGTCTGTGCCAGGGGGCAGATACGCAGTATTTT	CATCLCQGADTQYF
15	-	TRBV14	TRBD1	TRBJ1-4	TGTGCCAGCAGCGTCCAGGGGGCGGCTAATGAAAAACTGTTTTTT	CASSVQGAANEKLFF
14	-	TRBV15	TRBD2	TRBJ2-3	TGTGCCACCGGTAAAGGGAGGGGAACAGATACGCAGTATTTT	CATGKGRGTDTQYF
12	-	TRBV24-1	-	TRBJ2-7	TGTGCCACCAGTGGTCACACCTACGAGCAGTACTTC	CATSGHTYEQYF
16	once	TRBV5-1	-	TRBJ1-6	TGCGCCAGCAGCTCCGGACAGACCTCCTATAATTCACCCCTCCACTTT	CASSSGQTSYNSPLHF
16	-	TRBV9	TRBD1	TRBJ2-3	TGTGCCAGCAGCGTAACAGGGGCTTCCACTTCTCATACGCAGTATTTT	CASSVTGASTSHTQYF
15	-	TRBV2	-	TRBJ2-2	TGTGCCAGCAAGTATGAGGGCGCGAAGACCGGGGAGCTGTTTTTT	CASKYEGAKTGELFF
16	few	TRBV4-1	TRBD1	TRBJ2-7	TGCGCCAGCAGCCAAGAAACAGGGGGGCGATCCTACGAGCAGTACTTC	CASSQETGGRSYEQYF
12	-	TRBV6-6	-	TRBJ1-3	TGTGCCAGCACGGCGGCCGGAAACACCATATATTTT	CASTAAGNTIYF
15	-	TRBV5-8	-	TRBJ1-1	TGTGCCAGCAGCTCCTGGGGGGGCGCGAACACTGAAGCTTTCTTT	CASSSWGGANTEAFF
15	-	TRBV15	TRBD2	TRBJ2-3	TGTGCCACCAGGAGGGCGGGAGGGCGCACAGATACGCAGTATTTT	CATRRAGGRTDTQYF
14	-	TRBV27	TRBD1	TRBJ2-3	TGTGCCAGCAGTTTCGGGACAGGGGCAGATACGCAGTATTTT	CASSFGTGADTQYF
15	-	TRBV9	-	TRBJ2-1	TGTGCCAGCAGCCCTGGGACAACTTACAACAATGAGCAGTTCTTC	CASSPGTTYNNEQFF
12	-	TRBV25-1	TRBD1	TRBJ2-2	TGTGCCAGCAGTGGCAACAGGGGTGGGCTGTTTTTT	CASSGNRGGLFF
15	-	TRBV19	-	TRBJ1-2	TGTGCCAGTAGTATAAGAAACAGACCTAACTATGGCTACACCTTC	CASSIRNRPNYGYTF
15	-	TRBV5-1	-	TRBJ1-4	TGCGCCAGCAGCCAAGGACTCTCGTCGGTGGAAAAACTGTTTTTT	CASSQGLSSVEKLFF
15	-	TRBV2	-	TRBJ2-7	TGTGCCAGCAGTGTAGGCACAGGCGAAACCTACGAGCAGTACTTC	CASSVGTGETYEQYF
13	-	TRBV19	-	TRBJ1-2	TGTGCCAGTAGCCTCGGACAGAACTATGGCTACACCTTC	CASSLGQNYGYTF
15	-	TRBV6-4	TRBD1	TRBJ2-1	TGTGCCAGCAGTGACTCATGGGCCAGGGGGAATGAGCAGTTCTTC	CASSDSWARGNEQFF
13	-	TRBV7-9	-	TRBJ2-7	TGTGCCAGCTCAAAGGGGCGGGACTACGAGCAGTACTTC	CASSKGRDYEQYF
14	-	TRBV4-2	-	TRBJ1-2	TGTGCCAGCAGCCAAGCGGGGGACAACTATGGCTACACCTTC	CASSQAGDNYGYTF
13	-	TRBV19	-	TRBJ1-5	TGTGCCAGTAGTATCCTAGGGGATCAGCCCCAGCATTTT	CASSILGDQPQHF
12	-	TRBV29-1	-	TRBJ1-2	TGCAGCGGTAGAAGGGAGGACTATGGCTACACCTTC	CSGRREDYGYTF
14	-	TRBV24-1	TRBD2	TRBJ2-1	TGTGCCACCAGTGACCCCCCGGGGGGGAGTGAGCAGTTCTTC	CATSDPPGGSEQFF
13	-	TRBV29-1	-	TRBJ2-7	TGCAGCGTCGTCCGGGACAAACAAGGCGAGCAGTACTTC	CSVVRDKQGEQYF
19	-	TRBV12-5	-	TRBJ1-3	TGTGCTAGTGGTTTGGTAATTAGCCAGGGGCTGAGCTCTGGAAACACCATATATTTT	CASGLVISQGLSSGNTIYF
15	-	TRBV19	TRBD1	TRBJ1-2	TGTGCCAGTAGTAGCCCAAGGGGGCCTTACTATGGCTACACCTTC	CASSSPRGPYYGYTF
15	few	TRBV3-1/TRBV3-2	-	TRBJ1-1	TGTGCCAGCAGCCCGGGTCATGTTGTTTTGGATGAAGCTTTCTTT	CASSPGHVVLDEAFF
15	-	TRBV7-9	TRBD1	TRBJ1-1	TGTGCCAGCAGCAAACGGACAGGGACTGTCACTGAAGCTTTCTTT	CASSKRTGTVTEAFF
13	-	TRBV27	-	TRBJ2-1	TGTGCCAGCAGTTTAGCGGGTATGGATGAGCAGTTCTTC	CASSLAGMDEQFF
17	-	TRBV4-1	-	TRBJ1-1	TGCGCCAGCAGCCATACTAAGGGGCGCAGATTAAACACTGAAGCTTTCTTT	CASSHTKGRRLNTEAFF
13	-	TRBV10-2	TRBD2	TRBJ2-7	TGCGCCAGCAGTAGCGGGGGGCCTTACGAGCAGTACTTC	CASSSGGPYEQYF
13	-	TRBV5-5	-	TRBJ2-7	TGTGCCAGCCGACAGATGGGGATGGGGGAGCAGTACTTC	CASRQMGMGEQYF
12	-	TRBV2	-	TRBJ1-6	TGTGCCAGCATTAACTATAATTCACCCCTCCACTTT	CASINYNSPLHF